In this sample, the clone carrying this TCR beta chain turned up a few times. Its antigen is not identified. TCRdb used MiXCR to reprocess the RT-PCR reads, holding one entry per CDR3 protein. The sample contains roughly 790,000 distinct CDR3 sequences, roughly 20% of which appear only once. This entry is derived from a study of response to subunit inactivated influenza vaccine. Whole-study results and caveats: The authors proposed limited new T cell recruitment per seasonal influenza vaccination.

V gave up 4 bases and J gave up 8 bases; unmatched junction bases: 4. This CDR3 is built from 14 residues. CDR1 and CDR2 from the germline V gene are MDHEN and SYDVKM. This sample comprised PBMCs from blood, obtained roughly 5 days after vaccination. The TCR sequence derives from a man aged 50-60 years who received an inactivated influenza vaccine. The rearrangement uses TRBV28 and TRBJ1-6; 8 bases fit TRBD1. CDR3 sequence reads: CASSSDRVYSPLHF. The CDR3 coding sequence is TGTGCCAGCAGTTCGGACAGGGTATATTCACCCCTCCACTTT.